Presented here are 13 T cell receptor beta chains from one specimen sequenced in a study of identical twins. TCRdb independently ran MiXCR on the 5' RACE reads; one entry per CDR3 protein. This table holds around 280,000 distinct CDR3 sequences, about 8.9% found once. These sequences were also reported in another study, on yellow fever vaccine responses in identical twins.

The specimen was memory (CD45RO+) T cells sorted from blood. The receptors come from a woman under 30 in good health.

This clonotype has more than one count but fewer than ten. The rearrangement joins TRBV2 to TRBJ2-7; TRBD1 matches at 7 bases. Germline V gene data show CDR1 as SNHLY and CDR2 as FYNNEI. The length of the CDR3 is 12 residues. V lost 6 bases to trimming and J lost 4 bases; unmatched junction nucleotides: 3. The DNA for the CDR3 is TGTGCCAGCAGCCAGGGGGATTACGAGCAGTACGTC. Translating it yields CASSQGDYEQYV.

This clonotype was found a few times. The rearrangement joins TRBV20-1 to TRBJ2-1, with 12 bases matching TRBD2. The CDR3 extends over 14 amino acids. Germline V gene data show CDR1 as DFQATT and CDR2 as SNEGSKA (reference sequence). With V trimmed by 5 bases and J by 2 bases, 1 base remained unmatched. The CDR3 loop is CSARLAGAYNEQFF. CDR3 nucleotides: TGCAGTGCTCGACTAGCGGGAGCCTACAATGAGCAGTTCTTC.

The table lists this clonotype with many counts. This chain connects TRBV15 to TRBJ2-7; tentative D call: TRBD2 (5 bases). This CDR3 spans 15 amino acids. The V gene's germline CDR1 is LNHNV and CDR2 YYDKDF (reference sequence). The V gene lost 3 bases and the J gene lost 4 bases, with 16 bases spanning the gap. The CDR3 region has the DNA TGTGCCACCAGCAGGGAGAGGGTTGATAGATACGAGCAGTACTTC. It translates to CATSRERVDRYEQYF. Full variable domain (outside the CDR3, taken from reference TRBV15 and TRBJ2-7): DAMVIQNPRYQVTQFGKPVTLSCSQTLNHNVMYWYQQKSSQAPKLLFHYYDKDFNNEADTPDNFQSRRPNTSFCFLDIRSPGLGDTAMYLCATSRERVDRYEQYFGPGTRLTVT.

The CDR3 DNA reads TGTGCCACCAGGGGCGGGAGTACTATCACAGATACGCAGTATTTT. It translates to CATRGGSTITDTQYF. The chain joins TRBV15 to TRBJ2-3; 7 bases are shared with TRBD2. V was pared by 6 bases and J by 2 bases, with 8 bases of the junction left unmatched. The CDR3 extends over 15 amino acids. The germline gives CDR1 LNHNV, CDR2 YYDKDF (reference sequence).

This clonotype appeared a few times. The rearrangement links TRBV6-2 or TRBV6-3 to TRBJ2-3; 14 bases are a match to TRBD2. Germline V gene data show CDR1 as MNHEY and CDR2 as SVGEGT. V lost 4 bases and J lost 4; bases outside the gene matches: 7. The CDR3 contains 17 residues. CDR3 nucleotides: TGTGCCAGCAGTTCCACCCGGGGACTAGCGGGAGCAGATACGCAGTATTTT. Translated: CASSSTRGLAGADTQYF.

A remark on this clonotype: Sequence at one end of the junction differs from germline and may be a read error. The CDR3 reads CASSYSYGNAGELFF. The CDR3, as DNA: TGTGCCAGCAGTTACTCCTATGGGAACGCCGGGGAGCTGTTTTTT. V and J are TRBV6-5 and TRBJ2-2; D is unresolved. The V gene's germline CDR1 is MNHEY and CDR2 SVGAGI. The CDR3 is 15 residues long.

This chain uses TRBV18 with TRBJ1-1; a possible D gene is TRBD1 (5 bases). Looked up from germline, CDR1 is KGHSH and CDR2 is LQKENI. This CDR3 is 14 amino acids long. V lost 4 bases and J lost 0, with 9 bases in between. The CDR3 DNA sequence: TGTGCCAGCTCACTCCTAGGGGTGAACACTGAAGCTTTCTTT. Amino acids: CASSLLGVNTEAFF. Combining the CDR3 with reference TRBV18 and TRBJ1-1 gives the whole variable domain NAGVMQNPRHLVRRRGQEARLRCSPMKGHSHVYWYRQLPEEGLKFMVYLQKENIIDESGMPKERFSAEFPKEGPSILRIQQVVRGDSAAYFCASSLLGVNTEAFFGQGTRLTVV.

This clonotype appeared once. V gene TRBV2 combines with J gene TRBJ2-1; no clear D gene. Germline V lookup: CDR1 SNHLY, CDR2 FYNNEI. Trimming left V 7 bases short and J 0 bases short, with 10 bases between. The CDR3 is made up of 14 amino acids. CDR3 bases: TGTGCCAGCATTGTGCGGTCCTCCTACAATGAGCAGTTCTTC. Its protein is CASIVRSSYNEQFF.

The CDR3 bases are TGTGCCAGCAGTTATGGGAAGGGGGGGGAGCAGTACGTC. Its protein product is CASSYGKGGEQYV. V and J are TRBV6-2 or TRBV6-3 and TRBJ2-7, with D possibly TRBD2 on 7 matching bases. Germline CDR1 is MNHEY and CDR2 is SVGEGT. This CDR3 spans 13 amino acids. Trimming shortened V by 3 bases and J by 7 bases, and 13 bases separated the two germline ends.

This clonotype was picked up a small number of times. V usage is TRBV7-2 and J usage is TRBJ2-2; D ambiguous. CDR1 and CDR2 (germline): SGHTA, FQGNSA. CDR3 size: 15 residues. The V gene lost 5 bases and the J gene lost 0 bases, with 10 bases spanning the gap. The CDR3 here is CASSRKATNTGELFF. The CDR3 DNA follows: TGTGCCAGCAGCCGAAAAGCGACGAACACCGGGGAGCTGTTTTTT.

This clonotype has just a few counts. Possible read error: a much larger clone is one base away. The genes are TRBV6-2 or TRBV6-3 and TRBJ1-2, with D tentatively TRBD1 (5 bases). Germline V gene sequence: CDR1 MNHEY, CDR2 SVGEGT. The CDR3 runs 13 residues. Deletions cut 2 bases from V and 2 bases from J, with 6 bases between. The CDR3 bases are TGTGCCAGCAGTTACGACAGAAACTATGGCTACACCTTC. This sequence encodes CASSYDRNYGYTF.

Only a few counts were recorded for this clonotype. The genes are TRBV5-1 and TRBJ2-7; 10 bases are shared with TRBD1. V shed 4 bases, J shed 2 bases, and the junction held 3 bases outside the gene matches. This CDR3 spans 14 amino acids. CDR1 and CDR2 (germline): SGHRS, YFSETQ. The CDR3 is CASSIGQGAYEQYF. The DNA for the CDR3 is TGCGCCAGCAGCATAGGACAGGGGGCCTACGAGCAGTACTTC.

This clonotype was recorded many times. The rearrangement uses TRBV3-1 and TRBJ2-1; 8 nucleotides match TRBD2. This CDR3 region has 14 residues. V was clipped by 2 bases and J by 9 bases; unmatched bases: 6. The V gene's germline CDR1 is LGHDT and CDR2 YNNKEL (reference sequence). CDR3 loop: CASSQKGLVAEQFF. The CDR3 DNA reads as TGTGCCAGCAGCCAAAAGGGACTAGTGGCTGAGCAGTTCTTC.